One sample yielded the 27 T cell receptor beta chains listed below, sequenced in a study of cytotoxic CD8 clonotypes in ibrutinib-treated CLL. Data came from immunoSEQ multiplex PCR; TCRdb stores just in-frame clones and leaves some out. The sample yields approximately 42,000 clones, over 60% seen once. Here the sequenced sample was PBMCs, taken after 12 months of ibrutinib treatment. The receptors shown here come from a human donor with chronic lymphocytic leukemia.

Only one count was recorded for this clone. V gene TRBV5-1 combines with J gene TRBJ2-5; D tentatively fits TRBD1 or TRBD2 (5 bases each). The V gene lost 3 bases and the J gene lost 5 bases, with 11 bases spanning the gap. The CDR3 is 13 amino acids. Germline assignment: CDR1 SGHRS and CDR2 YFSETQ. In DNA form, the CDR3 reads TGCGCCAGCAGCTCGGGGCGGAGGGAGACCCAGTACTTC. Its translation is CASSSGRRETQYF.

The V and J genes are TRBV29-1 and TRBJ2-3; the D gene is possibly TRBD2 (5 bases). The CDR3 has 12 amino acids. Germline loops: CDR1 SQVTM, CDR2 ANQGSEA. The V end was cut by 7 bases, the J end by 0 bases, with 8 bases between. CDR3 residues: CSERRSTDTQYF. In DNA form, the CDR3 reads TGCAGCGAGCGGAGAAGCACAGATACGCAGTATTTT.

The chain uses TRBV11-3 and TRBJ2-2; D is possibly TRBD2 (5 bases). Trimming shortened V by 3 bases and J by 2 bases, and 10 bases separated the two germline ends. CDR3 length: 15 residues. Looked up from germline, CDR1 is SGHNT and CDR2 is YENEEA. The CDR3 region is CASSFLASNTGELFF. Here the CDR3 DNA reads TGTGCCAGCAGCTTCCTAGCATCTAACACCGGGGAGCTGTTTTTT. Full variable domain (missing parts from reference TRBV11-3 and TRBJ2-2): EAGVVQSPRYKIIEKKQPVAFWCNPISGHNTLYWYLQNLGQGPELLIRYENEEAVDDSQLPKDRFSAERLKGVDSTLKIQPAELGDSAVYLCASSFLASNTGELFFGEGSRLTVL.

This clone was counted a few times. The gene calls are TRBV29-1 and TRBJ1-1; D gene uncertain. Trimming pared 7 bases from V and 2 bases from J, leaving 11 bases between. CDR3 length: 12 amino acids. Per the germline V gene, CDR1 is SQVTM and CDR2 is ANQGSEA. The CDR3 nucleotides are TGCAGCGCTTTGTCACAAAACACTGAAGCTTTCTTT. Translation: CSALSQNTEAFF.

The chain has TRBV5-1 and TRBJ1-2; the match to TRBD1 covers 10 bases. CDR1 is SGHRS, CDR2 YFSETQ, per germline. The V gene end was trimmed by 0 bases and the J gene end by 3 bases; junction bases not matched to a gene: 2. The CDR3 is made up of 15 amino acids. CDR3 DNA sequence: TGCGCCAGCAGCTTGGGACAGGGGGCCGACTATGGCTACACCTTC. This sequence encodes CASSLGQGADYGYTF. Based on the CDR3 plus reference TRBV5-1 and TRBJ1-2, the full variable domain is KAGVTQTPRYLIKTRGQQVTLSCSPISGHRSVSWYQQTPGQGLQFLFEYFSETQRNKGNFPGRFSGRQFSNSRSEMNVSTLELGDSALYLCASSLGQGADYGYTFGSGTRLTVV.

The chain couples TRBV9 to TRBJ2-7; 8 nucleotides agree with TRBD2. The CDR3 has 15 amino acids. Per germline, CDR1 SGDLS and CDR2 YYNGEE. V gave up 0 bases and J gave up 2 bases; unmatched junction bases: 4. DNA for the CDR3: TGTGCCAGCAGCGTAGGGGAGCGGGAGCCCTACGAGCAGTACTTC. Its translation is CASSVGEREPYEQYF.

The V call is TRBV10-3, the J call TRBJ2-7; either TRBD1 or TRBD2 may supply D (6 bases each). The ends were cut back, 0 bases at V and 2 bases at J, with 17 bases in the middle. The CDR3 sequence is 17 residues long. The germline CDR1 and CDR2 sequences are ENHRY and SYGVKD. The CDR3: CAISESEGGPGAYEQYF. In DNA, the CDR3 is TGTGCCATCAGTGAGTCGGAGGGGGGTCCGGGGGCCTACGAGCAGTACTTC.

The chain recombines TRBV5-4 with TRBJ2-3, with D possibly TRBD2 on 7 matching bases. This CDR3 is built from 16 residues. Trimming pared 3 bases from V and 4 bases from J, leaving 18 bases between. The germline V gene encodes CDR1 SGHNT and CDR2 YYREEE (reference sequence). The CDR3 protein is CASSWGQAGRADTQYF. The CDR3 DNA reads TGTGCCAGCAGCTGGGGGCAAGCGGGAAGGGCAGATACGCAGTATTTT.

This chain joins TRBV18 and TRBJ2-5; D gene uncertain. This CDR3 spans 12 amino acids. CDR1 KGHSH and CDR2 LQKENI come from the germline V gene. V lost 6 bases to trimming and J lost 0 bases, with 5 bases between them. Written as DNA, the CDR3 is TGTGCCAGCTCGGGCAACCAAGAGACCCAGTACTTC. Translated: CASSGNQETQYF.

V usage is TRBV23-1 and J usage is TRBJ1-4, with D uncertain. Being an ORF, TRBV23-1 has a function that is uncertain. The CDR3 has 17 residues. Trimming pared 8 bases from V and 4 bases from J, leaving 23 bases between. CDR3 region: CASPTRGLGPINEKLFF. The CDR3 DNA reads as TGCGCCAGCCCTACGAGAGGCCTAGGCCCTATTAATGAAAAACTGTTTTTT.

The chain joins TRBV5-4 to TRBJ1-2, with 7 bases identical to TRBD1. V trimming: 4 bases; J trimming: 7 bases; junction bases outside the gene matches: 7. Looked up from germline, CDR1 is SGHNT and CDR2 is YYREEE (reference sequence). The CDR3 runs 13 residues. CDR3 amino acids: CASSATGEAGYTF. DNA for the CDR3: TGTGCCAGCAGCGCTACAGGGGAGGCTGGCTACACCTTC.

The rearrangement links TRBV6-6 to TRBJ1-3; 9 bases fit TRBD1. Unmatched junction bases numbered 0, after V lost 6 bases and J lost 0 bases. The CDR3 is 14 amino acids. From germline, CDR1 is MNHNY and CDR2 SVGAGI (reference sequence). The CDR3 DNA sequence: TGTGCCAGCAGGGACAGGGGCTCTGGAAACACCATATATTTT. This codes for CASRDRGSGNTIYF.

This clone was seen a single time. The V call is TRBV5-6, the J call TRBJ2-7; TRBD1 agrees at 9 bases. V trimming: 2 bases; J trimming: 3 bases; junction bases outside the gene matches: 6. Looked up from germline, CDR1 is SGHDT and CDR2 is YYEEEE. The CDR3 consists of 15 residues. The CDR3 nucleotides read TGTGCCAGCAGCTTAGTCGGGACAGGGATCTACGAGCAGTACTTC. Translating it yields CASSLVGTGIYEQYF. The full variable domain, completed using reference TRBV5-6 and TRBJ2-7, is DAGVTQSPTHLIKTRGQQVTLRCSPKSGHDTVSWYQQALGQGPQFIFQYYEEEERQRGNFPDRFSGHQFPNYSSELNVNALLLGDSALYLCASSLVGTGIYEQYFGPGTRLTVT.

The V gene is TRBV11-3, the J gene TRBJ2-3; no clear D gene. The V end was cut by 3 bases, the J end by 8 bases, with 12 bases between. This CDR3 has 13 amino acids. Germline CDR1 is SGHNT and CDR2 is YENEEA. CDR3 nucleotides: TGTGCCAGCAGCTTGGACCCTTTATCTACGCAGTATTTT. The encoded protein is CASSLDPLSTQYF.

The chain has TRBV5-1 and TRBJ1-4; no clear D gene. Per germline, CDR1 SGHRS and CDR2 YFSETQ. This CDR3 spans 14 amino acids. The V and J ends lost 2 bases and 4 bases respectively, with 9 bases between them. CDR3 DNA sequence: TGCGCCAGCAGCTTCGGTCCTAATAATGAAAAACTGTTTTTT. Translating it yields CASSFGPNNEKLFF.

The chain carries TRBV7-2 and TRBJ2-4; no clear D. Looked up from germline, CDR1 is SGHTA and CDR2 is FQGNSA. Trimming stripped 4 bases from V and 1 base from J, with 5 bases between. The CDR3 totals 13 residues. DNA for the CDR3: TGTGCCAGCAGCTCGCCGGCCAAAAACATTCAGTACTTC. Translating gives CASSSPAKNIQYF.

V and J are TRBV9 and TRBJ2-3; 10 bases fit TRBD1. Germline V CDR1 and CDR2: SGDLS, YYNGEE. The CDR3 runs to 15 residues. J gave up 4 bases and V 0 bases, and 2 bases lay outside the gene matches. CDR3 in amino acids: CASSVGDRGPDTQYF. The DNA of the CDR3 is TGTGCCAGCAGCGTAGGGGACAGGGGCCCAGATACGCAGTATTTT.

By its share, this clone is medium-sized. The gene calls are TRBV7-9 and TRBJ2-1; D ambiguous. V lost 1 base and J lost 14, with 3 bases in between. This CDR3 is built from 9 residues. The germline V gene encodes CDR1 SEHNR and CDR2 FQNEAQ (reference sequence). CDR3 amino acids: CASSLGEFF. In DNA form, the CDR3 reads TGTGCCAGCAGCTTAGGCGAGTTCTTC.

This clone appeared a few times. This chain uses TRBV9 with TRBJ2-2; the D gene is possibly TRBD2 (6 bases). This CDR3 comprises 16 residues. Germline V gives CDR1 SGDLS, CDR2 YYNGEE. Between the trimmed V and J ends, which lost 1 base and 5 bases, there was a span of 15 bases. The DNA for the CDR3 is TGTGCCAGCAGCGTACGGAGGGATAAGGGGACCGGGGAGCTGTTTTTT. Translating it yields CASSVRRDKGTGELFF.

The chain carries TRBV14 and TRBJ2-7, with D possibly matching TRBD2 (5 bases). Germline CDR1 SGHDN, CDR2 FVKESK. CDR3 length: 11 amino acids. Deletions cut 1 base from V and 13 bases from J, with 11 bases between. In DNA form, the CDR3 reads TGTGCCAGCAGCCAAGGCCTAGCACCATACTTC. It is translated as CASSQGLAPYF.

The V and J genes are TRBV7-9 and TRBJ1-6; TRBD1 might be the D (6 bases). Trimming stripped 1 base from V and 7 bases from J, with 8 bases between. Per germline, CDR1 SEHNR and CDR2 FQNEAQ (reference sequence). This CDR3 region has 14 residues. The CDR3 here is CASSLVGGNSPLHF. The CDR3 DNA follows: TGTGCCAGCAGCTTAGTAGGGGGGAATTCACCCCTCCACTTT.

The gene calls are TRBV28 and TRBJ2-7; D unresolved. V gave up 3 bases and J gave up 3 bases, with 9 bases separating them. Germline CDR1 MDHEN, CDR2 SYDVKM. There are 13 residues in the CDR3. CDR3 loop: CASSLSLHYEQYF. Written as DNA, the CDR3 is TGTGCCAGCAGTTTGAGTCTTCACTACGAGCAGTACTTC.

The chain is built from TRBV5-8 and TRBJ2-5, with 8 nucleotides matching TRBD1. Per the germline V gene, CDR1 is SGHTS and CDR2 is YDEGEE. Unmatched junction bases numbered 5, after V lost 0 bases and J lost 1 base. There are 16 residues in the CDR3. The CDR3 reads CASSLAGQGFQETQYF. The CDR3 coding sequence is TGTGCCAGCAGCTTGGCCGGACAGGGATTCCAAGAGACCCAGTACTTC.

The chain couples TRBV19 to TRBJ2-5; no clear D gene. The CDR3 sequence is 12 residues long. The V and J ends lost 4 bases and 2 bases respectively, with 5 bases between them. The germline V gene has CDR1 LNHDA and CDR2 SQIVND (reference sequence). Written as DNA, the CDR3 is TGTGCCAGTAGTAAAAATCAAGAGACCCAGTACTTC. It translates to CASSKNQETQYF.

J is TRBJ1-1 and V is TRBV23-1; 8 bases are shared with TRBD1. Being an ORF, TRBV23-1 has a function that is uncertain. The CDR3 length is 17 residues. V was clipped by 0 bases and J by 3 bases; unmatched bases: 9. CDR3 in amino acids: CASSQSLSLDRDTEAFF. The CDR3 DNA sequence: TGCGCCAGCAGTCAATCCCTATCATTGGACAGGGACACTGAAGCTTTCTTT.

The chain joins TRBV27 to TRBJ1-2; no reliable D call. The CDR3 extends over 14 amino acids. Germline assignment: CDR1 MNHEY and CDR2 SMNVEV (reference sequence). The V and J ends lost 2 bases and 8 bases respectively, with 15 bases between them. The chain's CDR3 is CASSLSGSARGYTF. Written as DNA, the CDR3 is TGTGCCAGCAGTTTAAGTGGGTCCGCTCGGGGCTACACCTTC.

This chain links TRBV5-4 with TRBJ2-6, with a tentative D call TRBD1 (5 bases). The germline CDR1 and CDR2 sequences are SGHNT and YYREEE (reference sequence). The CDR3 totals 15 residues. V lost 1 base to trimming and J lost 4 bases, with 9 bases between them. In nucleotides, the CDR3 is TGTGCCAGCAGCTTGAAAGGGGCCGGGGCCAACGTCCTGACTTTC. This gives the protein CASSLKGAGANVLTF.